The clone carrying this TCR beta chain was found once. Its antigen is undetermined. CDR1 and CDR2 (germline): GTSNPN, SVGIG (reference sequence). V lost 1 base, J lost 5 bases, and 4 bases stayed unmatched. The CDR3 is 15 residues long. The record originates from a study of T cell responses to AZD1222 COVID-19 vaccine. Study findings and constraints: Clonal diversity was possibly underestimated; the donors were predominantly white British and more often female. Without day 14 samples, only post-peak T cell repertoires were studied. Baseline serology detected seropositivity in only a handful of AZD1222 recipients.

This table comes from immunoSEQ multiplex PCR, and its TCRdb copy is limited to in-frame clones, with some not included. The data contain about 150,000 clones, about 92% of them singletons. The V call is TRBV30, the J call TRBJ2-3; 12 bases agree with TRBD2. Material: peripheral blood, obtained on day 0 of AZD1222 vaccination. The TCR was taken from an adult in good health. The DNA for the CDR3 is TGTGCCTGGAGTGGCGGACTAGCGGGACAAGATACGCAGTATTTT. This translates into CAWSGGLAGQDTQYF.